This TCR beta chain appears in the sequencing data of a study of T cells in Graves' hyperthyroidism and ophthalmopathy. CDR1 and CDR2 from the germline V gene are LNHNV and YYDKDF (reference sequence). Trimming left V 6 bases short and J 2 bases short, with 17 bases between. The CDR3 is 15 residues long. Those patients with uncontrolled infection, other autoimmune disease, pregnancy or lactation were excluded. Each diagnosis was grounded in clinical symptoms, serum thyroxine and TRAb, thyroid ultrasound, and orbital computed tomography. Template material for amplifying TCR beta CDR3 regions consisted of RNA transcripts. HTBI primers drove first-round RT-PCR of the TCR CDR3. TCRdb re-derived calls from the multiplex PCR reads in MiXCR, one entry per CDR3 protein. The sample holds roughly 500,000 distinct CDR3 sequences, about 45% seen once.

V and J are TRBV15 and TRBJ2-7; D gene ambiguous. This clonotype was obtained from an adult woman with Graves' disease, either hyperthyroidism or ophthalmopathy (not recorded which). Sequencing was done on a sample of peripheral blood or thyroid tissue (not recorded which). CDR3 in amino acids: CATRGMQAGPYEQYF. The DNA of the CDR3 is TGTGCCACCAGGGGAATGCAAGCTGGGCCCTACGAGCAGTACTTC.